This T cell receptor beta chain was profiled in a study of T cells in Graves' hyperthyroidism and ophthalmopathy. Study outcomes and limitations: Ophthalmopathy was told apart from stable hyperthyroidism by a 13 V-J model.

The CDR3 spans 15 residues. V gave up 10 bases and J gave up 0 bases, with 16 bases separating them. Researchers took RNA transcripts and amplified the TCR beta CDR3 regions from them. The HTBI primer set was used in a first-round RT-PCR of the TCR CDR3. TCRdb processed the multiplex PCR reads anew with MiXCR; each CDR3 protein has one entry. The sample contains about 270,000 distinct CDR3 sequences, almost 25% of which appear only once. Clinical Activity Scores of at least 3, NOSPECS grades of at least 4 and durations under 3 months characterized ophthalmopathy patients. The table lists this clonotype with many counts. Its antigen is still unknown.

This sequence originates from a woman in her thirties or forties with Graves' ophthalmopathy. The sample consisted of blood. The chain is built from TRBV12-3 or TRBV12-4 and TRBJ1-3, with a weak D call TRBD1 (6 bases). The CDR3 sequence is CATRTAPSSGNTIYF. The CDR3 nucleotides read TGTGCCACCAGGACAGCCCCAAGCTCTGGAAACACCATATATTTT.